Listed below are T cell receptor beta chains from one sample, sequenced in a study of patients and donors after allogeneic stem cell transplantation. TCRdb ran MiXCR on the RT-PCR reads and lists one entry per CDR3 protein. The sample shows approximately 250,000 distinct CDR3 sequences, less than 15% of them seen only once. The sample consisted of blood, either unsorted or a sorted T cell fraction (not recorded which). The receptors shown here come from a human donor who was either an allogeneic HSCT recipient or a stem cell or donor lymphocyte infusion donor (not recorded which). It is not recorded whose cells these are; they may come from a transplant donor. Each CDR3 is given with its conserved first and last residue. The order of the fields is J gene, D gene, V gene, clone size, CDR3 DNA, CDR3 protein. The D gene is left open where the match is weak. A clone size is listed for some rows: how often the clone was seen (once, few, many), or a class if it is expanded.

TRBJ2-3 TRBD2 TRBV6-2/TRBV6-3 many TGTGCCAGCAGCTCTAGCGGGGGAACGCAGTATTTT CASSSSGGTQYF
TRBJ1-5 - TRBV7-8 - TGTGCCAGCAGCCCGGGGGGGATCAATCAGCCCCAGCATTTT CASSPGGINQPQHF
TRBJ1-1 - TRBV30 - TGTGCCTGGGTAACAATACAGGTGACTGAAGCTTTCTTT CAWVTIQVTEAFF
TRBJ1-1 - TRBV5-1 few TGCGCCAGCAGCCCCAGCCCTCAGGGGCCTGGCACTGAAGCTTTCTTT CASSPSPQGPGTEAFF
TRBJ1-2 - TRBV6-2/TRBV6-3 few TGTGCCAGCCGAGCTAGGAATTATGGCTACACCTTC CASRARNYGYTF
TRBJ2-2 - TRBV9 many TGTGCCAGCGGGAACACCGGGGAGCTGTTTTTT CASGNTGELFF
TRBJ2-5 TRBD2 TRBV9 many TGTGCCAGCAGCCCAGGGACTACCCAAGAGACCCAGTACTTC CASSPGTTQETQYF
TRBJ1-5 - TRBV12-3/TRBV12-4 few TGTGCCAGCAGAAGAGGGGGGGCTAACAATCAGCCCCAGCATTTT CASRRGGANNQPQHF
TRBJ2-7 - TRBV5-1 - TGCGCCAGCAGCTTGGCTTTGACGGTAGGCCGAGGGGAGCAGTACTTC CASSLALTVGRGEQYF
TRBJ1-1 TRBD1 TRBV19 - TGTGCCAGTAGGACCACCGGGGGACAGGGGAACACTGAAGCTTTCTTT CASRTTGGQGNTEAFF
TRBJ1-5 - TRBV12-3/TRBV12-4 - TGTGCCAGCAGTCGAGGGGGGGGGCAGCCCCAGCATTTT CASSRGGGQPQHF
TRBJ1-6 - TRBV20-1 - TGCAGTGCCCAAACACAGGGTTGGGGGAATTCACCCCTCCACTTT CSAQTQGWGNSPLHF
TRBJ2-2 - TRBV30 - TGTGCCTGGAGACGGGGCAGCTACACCGGGGAGCTGTTTTTT CAWRRGSYTGELFF
TRBJ1-2 - TRBV3-1 - TGTGCCAGCAGCCAAGGTGCCCAGGGGCACTATGGCTACACCTTC CASSQGAQGHYGYTF
TRBJ2-7 - TRBV6-2/TRBV6-3 medium-sized TGTGCCAGCAGTTACCCCGACGGGAGCTCCTACGAGCAGTACTTC CASSYPDGSSYEQYF
TRBJ2-1 TRBD1 TRBV6-1 few TGTGCCAGCATCCAGGGGGCCAGACCCTACAATGAGCAGTTCTTC CASIQGARPYNEQFF
TRBJ1-3 TRBD1 TRBV20-1 once TGCAGTGCTTATCCTTTAGCCGGGACAGGGCCTGGAAACACCATATATTTT CSAYPLAGTGPGNTIYF
TRBJ2-3 - TRBV7-2 many TGTGCCAGCAGCTTCGTTCCGGGCACAGATACGCAGTATTTT CASSFVPGTDTQYF
TRBJ2-5 TRBD2 TRBV3-1 few TGTGCCAGCAGACCCGGGACTATGGAGACCCAGTACTTC CASRPGTMETQYF
TRBJ1-6 - TRBV5-1 few TGCGCCAGCAGCCTTAGAAGGGGACGGAACTATAATTCACCCCTCCACTTT CASSLRRGRNYNSPLHF
TRBJ2-1 TRBD2 TRBV20-1 few TGCAGTGCAAAACCCCCCTTAGCGGGGGCTCGGGATGAGCAGTTCTTC CSAKPPLAGARDEQFF
TRBJ2-4 - TRBV18 few TGTGCCAGCTCACGCCCGGACAACTATAAAAACATTCAGTACTTC CASSRPDNYKNIQYF
TRBJ2-5 TRBD1 TRBV7-8 - TGTGCCAGCAGCCCTAGGACAGGGGGCGCGGGGTCGACCCAGTACTTC CASSPRTGGAGSTQYF
TRBJ1-4 - TRBV29-1 few TGCAGCGTTTCGGTTTTTGAGGGACTGTTTTTT CSVSVFEGLFF
TRBJ1-2 - TRBV7-8 few TGTGCCAGCAGCCTCGAGACAGGCAACTATGGCTACACCTTC CASSLETGNYGYTF
TRBJ2-4 - TRBV30 few TGTGCCTGGAGTGGCCGGGACTTCAACATTCAGTACTTC CAWSGRDFNIQYF
TRBJ2-7 TRBD2 TRBV5-1 many TGCGCCAGCAGCATTGCTAGCGGGGGCTTCTCCTACGAGCAGTACTTC CASSIASGGFSYEQYF
TRBJ2-3 TRBD1 TRBV7-8 many TGTGCCAGCAGCTTCGGACAGGGGGCAGATACGCAGTATTTT CASSFGQGADTQYF
TRBJ1-1 - TRBV7-6 many TGTGCCAGCAGCTCCGGGGGCTCGGGCACTGAAGCTTTCTTT CASSSGGSGTEAFF
TRBJ1-2 - TRBV4-2 many TGTGCCAGCAGCCAAGGGCAGGCCGGATATGGCTACACCTTC CASSQGQAGYGYTF
TRBJ2-7 TRBD2 TRBV6-1 - TGTGCCAGCACCCGGGACGGGAGGGTGGCCGAGCAGTACTTC CASTRDGRVAEQYF
TRBJ1-6 TRBD1 TRBV7-9 - TGTGCCAGCAGCTTGGGACAGGGGGGTGATTCACCCCTCCACTTT CASSLGQGGDSPLHF
TRBJ2-1 - TRBV12-3/TRBV12-4 many - CASSTSVNEQFF
TRBJ1-1 - TRBV18 few TGTGCCAGCTCGTCACGAGGGGCAGGGAACGCTGAAGCTTTCTTT CASSSRGAGNAEAFF
TRBJ1-4 - TRBV11-2 - TGTGCCAGCAGTAGCGGGGTCGGGGCAGTACGGGAAAAACTGTTTTTT CASSSGVGAVREKLFF
TRBJ1-5 - TRBV19 many TGTGCCAGTACCTTTCATAGCAATCAGCCCCAGCATTTT CASTFHSNQPQHF
TRBJ2-2 TRBD2 TRBV9 few TGTGCCAGCAGCTCGTGGGGGGGGAACACCGGGGAGCTGTTTTTT CASSSWGGNTGELFF
TRBJ2-3 - TRBV20-1 few TGCAGTGCTAGAGATTTTCGGGGAGATACGCAGTATTTT CSARDFRGDTQYF
TRBJ2-7 - TRBV6-1 few TGTGCCAGCAGTGGGGCTGGATGGGCGGATGCCTACGAGCAGTACTTC CASSGAGWADAYEQYF
TRBJ2-7 TRBD2 TRBV12-3/TRBV12-4 many TGTGCCAGCAGCCCCCTAGCGGGAGGACACTACGAGCAGTACTTC CASSPLAGGHYEQYF
TRBJ2-7 TRBD1 TRBV18 few TGTGCCAGCTCAACAGGGGGCTCCTACGAGCAGTACTTC CASSTGGSYEQYF
TRBJ2-5 TRBD2 TRBV20-1 - TGCAGTGCTAGAAAAGGACTAGCCCGAGAGACCCAGTACTTC CSARKGLARETQYF
TRBJ2-1 TRBD2 TRBV4-1 - TGCGCCAGCAGCCAAGTTCGGCTAGCGGTATACAATGAGCAGTTCTTC CASSQVRLAVYNEQFF
TRBJ2-2 - TRBV19 - TGTGCCAGTTTGCGGGACCCTACATCCACCGGGGAGCTGTTTTTT CASLRDPTSTGELFF
TRBJ1-3 TRBD1 TRBV30 - TGTGCCTGGAGTCCACGACAGGGTCCGGTAAACACCATATATTTT CAWSPRQGPVNTIYF
TRBJ2-7 - TRBV2 few TGTGCCAGCAGATCGACAGGAACTTACGAGCAGTACTTC CASRSTGTYEQYF
TRBJ1-4 - TRBV3-1 - TGTGCCAGCAGCCGGGACCCCCGGGATGGAAAACTGTTTTTT CASSRDPRDGKLFF
TRBJ2-6 TRBD2 TRBV7-3 few TGTGCCAGCAGCCATTTCTCGAGCTCTAGCGGTGGAGGGGCCAACGTCCTGACTTTC CASSHFSSSSGGGANVLTF
TRBJ2-2 TRBD1 TRBV29-1 many TGCAGCGTTCTCGGGACAGGGAACACCGGGGAGCTGTTTTTT CSVLGTGNTGELFF